The clone carrying this T cell receptor beta chain was found once. This CDR3 is built from 18 residues. Germline values: CDR1 ENHRY, CDR2 SYGVKD. Trimming removed 7 bases from V and 2 bases from J; junction bases left unmatched: 12. The method was immunoSEQ multiplex PCR; TCRdb's version includes in-frame clones alone and lacks a portion of them. The data contain about 120,000 clones, more than 80% of them singletons. The sample is drawn from a study of blood T cell repertoires in COVID-19. The sequenced sample consisted of peripheral blood. The sequence was collected from a human donor in a cohort sampled during active COVID-19. The chain joins TRBV10-3 to TRBJ2-6, with 9 bases that match TRBD1. CDR3 nucleotide sequence: TGTGCCATCATGGCCCTGGGACAGGGAGTCGCTGGGGCCAACGTCCTGACTTTC. The encoded protein is CAIMALGQGVAGANVLTF.